The present entry profiles one T cell receptor beta chain with its context. This clone has just a few counts. Its recognized antigen is unknown. Qualities for individual bases were not recorded, and no much larger clone is one base off. The time point tag for this specimen amounts to: about 28 days (+/-7) after the second vaccine dose. AZD1222 recipients given second doses at about 4 weeks or at about 12 weeks were pooled, since spike-specific TCR depth and breadth were not found to differ between the two schedules. Vaccinee samples came from UK trials COV001 and COV002, including a single-blind randomized controlled phase 2/3 trial of AZD1222 (ChAdOx1 nCoV-19) in healthy adults. For TCRbeta chain sequencing, PBMC samples were collected from trial participants at day 0 and at day 28 after the second dose. The data are from a study of T cell responses to AZD1222 COVID-19 vaccine (dated by TCRdb to the early 2020s). Notes on the research overall: A total of more than 230 trial participants underwent TCR sequencing, of whom around 200 received two doses of AZD1222 and some 26 received two doses of the MenACWY control vaccine. Trial participants were enrolled by age into 18-55, 56-69 and 70-plus year subgroups, with roughly 160, 29 and 62 TCR-sequenced participants respectively.

The CDR3 regions of human TCRbeta chains were subjected to immunosequencing. The source study handled its data this way. Repertoire TCRs were checked for matches against a reference library of SARS-CoV-2-specific TCRs that had been generated using the MIRA antigen-specificity platform. Breadth was defined as the fraction of unique TCRs that were SARS-CoV-2-associated. Depth was defined as the fraction of total T cells that were SARS-CoV-2-associated. Using the MIRA data, every spike-specific TCR was mapped to the spike region that the TCR reacted to and assigned to either a CD4 or a CD8 class. Log10-transformed breadth and depth values were compared by one-way ANOVA with Sidak's multiple comparisons tests. The immuneACCESS repertoire file appears here via TCRdb, limited to in-frame rearrangements. These files lack a portion of the clones; in checked studies, under half of the deficit traces to unresolved V genes, and the cause of the others is not known. V, J and clone size derive from that table, while D and trimming were established from the DNA sequence. The sample table shows 90,000 to 120,000 clones, and 85% to 95% are seen once. 6.2% of the sample lies in the top ten.

General findings and caveats noted by the study authors: Spike-specific TCR breadth and depth rose significantly after two AZD1222 doses compared with day 0 and with MenACWY recipients. Vaccine-associated CD4 TCRs spanned the whole spike protein, with dominant responses in regions 160-218 and 743-854. The 56-69-year group was small, and its depth increase did not reach significance, likely because of low power. Only a handful of AZD1222 recipients were SARS-CoV-2 seropositive at baseline, limiting conclusions about previously exposed vaccinees. Because no day 14 peak-response samples were available, the repertoires could be characterized only after the peak T cell response. Participants were mostly white British and included more females than males, and it was suggested by the authors that clonal diversity may have been underestimated. Reportedly, almost half of the unique spike-specific TCRs recognized epitopes lying outside the regions that are mutated in the B.1.351 and B.1.1.7 variants.

Taken from the germline V gene (reference sequence), the CDR1 and CDR2 loops are LNHDA and SQIVND. V is cut by 2 bases and J by 10 bases, and the space between the germline ends is 9 bases. The CDR3 runs 12 residues from the cysteine to the phenylalanine. The sequence is cut down to CDR3 DNA, 36 bases in frame from base 1. The source material was peripheral blood, sampled 28 days after the second AZD1222 dose. The chain is assembled from TRBV19 and TRBJ2-1, with the D gene uncertain. The sequence was obtained from an adult who received the AZD1222 COVID-19 vaccine. The DNA reads TGTGCCAGTAGTATACCGCTCCGAGAGCAGTTCTTC. Translated, it gives CASSIPLREQFF.